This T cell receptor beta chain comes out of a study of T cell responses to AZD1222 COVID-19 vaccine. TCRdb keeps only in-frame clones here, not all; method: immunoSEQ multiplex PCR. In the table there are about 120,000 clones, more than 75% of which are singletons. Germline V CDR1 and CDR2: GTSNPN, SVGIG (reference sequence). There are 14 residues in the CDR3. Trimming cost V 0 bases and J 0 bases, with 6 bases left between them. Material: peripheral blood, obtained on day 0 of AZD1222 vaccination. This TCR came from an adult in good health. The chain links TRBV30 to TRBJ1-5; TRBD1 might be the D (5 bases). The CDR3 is CAWSVQDSNQPQHF. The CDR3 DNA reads TGTGCCTGGAGTGTACAGGATAGCAATCAGCCCCAGCATTTT.